This T cell receptor beta chain was retrieved from a study of T cell responses to AZD1222 COVID-19 vaccine. Trimming took off 4 bases at V and 3 bases at J, with 10 bases between the two ends. Germline V gene sequence: CDR1 SGHKS, CDR2 YYEKEE (reference sequence). The CDR3 sequence is 14 residues long. General study results and limits: In all cases, repertoires were sampled only after the peak T cell response. With dominance at 160-218 and 743-854, vaccine-associated CD4 TCRs spanned spike. The number of AZD1222 recipients seropositive at baseline was only five or six. Most donors were white British and more were female, and clonal diversity was possibly underestimated.

Assay used: immunoSEQ multiplex PCR; TCRdb lists only in-frame clones, some missing. Found here are about 160,000 clones, around nine tenths of them singletons; the top ten hold more than 5.5%. On this clone itself: Antigen specificity is unknown.

This TCR derives from an adult in good health. V gene TRBV5-5 combines with J gene TRBJ2-2; D ambiguous. The starting material was peripheral blood, obtained on day 0 of AZD1222 vaccination. Here the CDR3 reads CASSSDGDTGELFF. CDR3 sequence (DNA): TGTGCCAGCAGCAGTGATGGGGACACCGGGGAGCTGTTTTTT.